A selection of T cell receptor beta chains follows, all from one sample in a study of persistence of HIV-infected CD4 T cells. Generated by immunoSEQ multiplex PCR, the TCRdb table keeps only in-frame clones and is missing some. The sample gives some 21,000 clones, approximately 78% of which show up once; about 7% is in the top ten. No antigens are known for them. Material: CD4+ T cells sorted from PBMCs after roughly 18-hour stimulation, obtained from a patient who received antiretroviral therapy. These receptors were taken from an adult man with HIV who was CMV-seropositive. Both conserved end residues are part of each CDR3. A D gene is named only where the DNA matches it firmly. The size entry is marked missing in some rows and otherwise reads once, few, many or a size class.

D	size	V	length	J	CDR3	DNA
TRBD1	NA	TRBV3-1/TRBV3-2	15	TRBJ1-6	CASSRTGGSHSPLHF	TGTGCCAGCAGCCGGACAGGGGGTAGCCATTCACCCCTCCACTTT
NA	NA	TRBV5-6	12	TRBJ1-2	CASSLFSSGYTF	TGTGCCAGCAGCTTATTCAGTAGCGGCTACACCTTC
NA	NA	TRBV30	13	TRBJ1-4	CAWGVATNEKLFF	TGTGCCTGGGGGGTTGCAACTAATGAAAAACTGTTTTTT
TRBD1	NA	TRBV7-9	15	TRBJ2-7	CASSFFSEQGDEQYF	TGTGCCAGCAGCTTTTTCTCCGAACAGGGGGACGAGCAGTACTTC
TRBD2	NA	TRBV15	16	TRBJ2-5	CATSREVGRGGETQYF	TGTGCCACCAGCAGAGAAGTCGGACGCGGGGGAGAGACCCAGTACTTC
NA	few	TRBV27	13	TRBJ2-3	CASSREGTHTQYF	TGTGCCAGCAGTCGCGAGGGGACGCATACGCAGTATTTT
TRBD2	NA	TRBV10-1	15	TRBJ2-3	CASSPSGGLKDTQYF	TGCGCCAGCAGCCCTAGCGGGGGGCTGAAAGATACGCAGTATTTT
NA	NA	TRBV10-1	15	TRBJ2-7	CASSESTGPSYEQYF	TGCGCCAGCAGTGAGTCGACCGGACCCTCCTACGAGCAGTACTTC
NA	once	TRBV2	12	TRBJ2-1	CASTKEGNEQFF	TGTGCCAGCACCAAGGAAGGGAATGAGCAGTTCTTC
NA	NA	TRBV29-1	12	TRBJ1-1	CSVGGGNTEAFF	TGCAGCGTTGGAGGGGGGAACACTGAAGCTTTCTTT